This TCR beta chain is drawn from a study of OX40 agonist ivuxolimab in advanced cancers. Study-level background: The costimulatory receptor OX40 (CD134) was targeted by ivuxolimab, a fully human IgG2 agonistic monoclonal antibody. Intravenous ivuxolimab was administered to patients every 2 weeks at six dose levels: 0.01, 0.1, 0.3, 1.5, 3 and 10 mg/kg. Among the roughly 54 dose-escalation patients, approximately 20 had hepatocellular carcinoma, approximately 15 melanoma, 9 renal cell carcinoma and 9 head and neck cancer. In the dose-escalation cohort, around four fifths of patients were male, and the mean age was around 60 years, with a range of about 23 to 85. Patients were allowed to have had prior anti-PD-1, anti-PD-L1 or anti-CTLA-4 therapy, and more than 30% of the dose-escalation patients had previously received checkpoint inhibitors. Partial responses occurred in three dose-escalation patients: two with cutaneous melanoma and one with hepatocellular carcinoma. Peripheral TCRbeta sequencing was intended to test whether TCR sequence diversity was altered and clonal T-cell expansion was caused by ivuxolimab. The paper covers the monotherapy dose-escalation part of the phase I ivuxolimab trial, which included N = 52 patients.

What the research found in general, with its limitations: Low levels of normalized T-cell clonal expansion were also shown by some nonresponding patients. After ivuxolimab, expanded clones were on average more numerous among CD8+ T cells than among CD4+ T cells. Clonal expansion of both CD4+ and CD8+ blood T cells was observed from baseline to week 6 at doses 0.1 to 3.0 mg/kg. The antigen specificity of the clonally expanded peripheral T cells was not determined. In the 0.1-3.0 mg/kg groups, partial responders had among the lowest normalized peripheral clonal expansion, particularly in CD8+ T cells.

Including cysteine and phenylalanine, the CDR3 has 15 amino acids. Of all the DNA, just the CDR3 is kept, 45 bases in frame from base 1. From a lookup of the germline V gene, CDR1 and CDR2 are MDHEN and SYDVKM. Relative to germline, V is 5 bases shorter and J is 5 bases shorter, with 15 bases between their ends. Comment on this clone: Its antigen has not been determined. No base quality information exists; no much larger clone differs at one position.

To sequence the TCRbeta CDR3 region, genomic DNA was isolated from the sorted cells. The immunoSEQ Assay was used to sequence the TCRbeta CDR3 regions. The table was pulled from immuneACCESS by TCRdb, which kept in-frame rearrangements only. Such tables lose some clones; where checked, under half of the loss comes from unresolved V genes, and the rest has no known cause. For this sample the table gives tens of thousands of clones, of which approximately 85% were detected only once. Around 2.3% of the sample comes from the top ten. The trial excluded patients who had a history of autoimmune disease or were on systemic immunosuppression. Peripheral blood for TCR sequencing was drawn from every dose cohort at baseline, at cycle 4 day 1 and at cycle 7 day 1. The samples were drawn from a first-in-human, open-label, multicenter phase I dose-escalation trial of ivuxolimab. Adults with locally advanced or metastatic head and neck squamous cell, hepatocellular, melanoma or renal cell carcinoma were enrolled in the trial. Before TCR sequencing, CD4+ T cells and CD8+ T cells were sorted from peripheral blood as separate populations.

The specimen was CD4+ or CD8+ T cells sorted from blood, collected in a trial of the OX40 agonist ivuxolimab. The sequence was collected from an adult with an advanced solid tumor such as melanoma, head and neck, liver or kidney cancer. Rearrangement joined TRBV28 to TRBJ1-4; tentative D gene TRBD1, with 5 bases matching. The nucleotide sequence reads as follows: TGTGCCAGCAGTAAGAACATGGGGGGAAATGAAAAACTGTTTTTT. Its protein reads: CASSKNMGGNEKLFF.